The entry below gives a single TCR beta chain sequence along with its context. Germline V CDR1 and CDR2: LGHNA, YSLEER. The CDR3 extends over 16 amino acids. V was shortened by 0 bases and J by 2 bases, with 14 bases between the two germline ends. Profiled with immunoSEQ multiplex PCR; TCRdb holds only in-frame clones, not every one. The data show roughly 500,000 clones, around three quarters seen once. The entry originates in a study of shared T cell receptors in the human thymus. The same specimen was also included in a second study, on human thymus T cells.

J is TRBJ2-7 and V is TRBV4-3; D call uncertain. The sequenced sample was thymocytes. This clonotype originated in a boy under three years old with a congenital heart defect. CDR3 in amino acids: CASSQEIPQTTYEQYF. In DNA, the CDR3 is TGCGCCAGCAGCCAAGAAATACCACAGACCACCTACGAGCAGTACTTC.